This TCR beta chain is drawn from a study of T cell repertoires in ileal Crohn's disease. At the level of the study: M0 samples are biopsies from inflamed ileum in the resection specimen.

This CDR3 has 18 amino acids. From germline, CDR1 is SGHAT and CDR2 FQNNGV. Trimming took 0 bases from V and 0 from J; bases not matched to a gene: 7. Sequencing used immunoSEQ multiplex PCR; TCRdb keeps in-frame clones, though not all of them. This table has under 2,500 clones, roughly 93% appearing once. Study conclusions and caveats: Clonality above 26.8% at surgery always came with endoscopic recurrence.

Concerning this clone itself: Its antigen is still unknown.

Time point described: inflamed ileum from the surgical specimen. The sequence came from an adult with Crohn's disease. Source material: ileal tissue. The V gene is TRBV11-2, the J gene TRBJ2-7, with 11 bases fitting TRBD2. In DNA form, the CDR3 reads TGTGCCAGCAGCTTAGATCTTCCTAGCGGGGGGAGCTCCTACGAGCAGTACTTC. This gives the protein CASSLDLPSGGSSYEQYF.